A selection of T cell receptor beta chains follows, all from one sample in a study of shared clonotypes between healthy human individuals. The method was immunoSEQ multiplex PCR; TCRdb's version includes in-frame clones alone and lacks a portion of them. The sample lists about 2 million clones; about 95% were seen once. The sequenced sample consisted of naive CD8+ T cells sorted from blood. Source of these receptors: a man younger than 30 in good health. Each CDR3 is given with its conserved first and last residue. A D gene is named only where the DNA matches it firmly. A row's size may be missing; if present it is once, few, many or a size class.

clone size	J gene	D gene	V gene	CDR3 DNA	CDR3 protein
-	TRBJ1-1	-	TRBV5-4	TGTGCCAGCAGCTTGGCCGGGCAGAACACTGAAGCTTTCTTT	CASSLAGQNTEAFF
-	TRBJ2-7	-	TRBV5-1	TGCGCCAGCAGCTTGGCCAAGGGGGGTTTCAACGAGCAGTACTTC	CASSLAKGGFNEQYF
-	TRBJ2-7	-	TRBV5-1	TGCGCCAGCAGCTACAAGACAGGTACCTACGAGCAGTACTTC	CASSYKTGTYEQYF
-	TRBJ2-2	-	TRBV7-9	TGTGCCAGCACCTTGACCGGGGAGCTGTTTTTT	CASTLTGELFF
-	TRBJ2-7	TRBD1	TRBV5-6	TGTGCCAGCAGCAGCGCCGGGACAGGTGGCTACGAGCAGTACTTC	CASSSAGTGGYEQYF
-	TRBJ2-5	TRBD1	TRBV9	TGTGCCAGCAGCGGCCCGGGACAGGGGGCGGCGGGGGAGACCCAGTACTTC	CASSGPGQGAAGETQYF
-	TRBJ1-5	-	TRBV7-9	TGTGCCAGCAGCCCCGAGGGGGGCAATCAGCCCCAGCATTTT	CASSPEGGNQPQHF
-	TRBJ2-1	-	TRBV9	TGTGCCAGCAGCCTTGGGAATGAGCAGTTCTTC	CASSLGNEQFF
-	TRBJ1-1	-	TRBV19	TGTGCCAGTAGTATCGGAGACTTGAACACTGAAGCTTTCTTT	CASSIGDLNTEAFF
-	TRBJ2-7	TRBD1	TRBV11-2	TGTGCCAGCAGCCGTACAGGGGTTGAGCAGTACTTC	CASSRTGVEQYF
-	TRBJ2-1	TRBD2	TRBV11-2	TGTGCCAGCAGCCTTGTGGGGGGGAACAATGAGCAGTTCTTC	CASSLVGGNNEQFF
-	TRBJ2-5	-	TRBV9	TGTGCCAGCAGCGTGGCCGAGGGGGGCGGAGAGACCCAGTACTTC	CASSVAEGGGETQYF
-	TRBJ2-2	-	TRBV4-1	TGCGCCAGCAGCCAAGTGGGACCGGGAGCCGGGGAGCTGTTTTTT	CASSQVGPGAGELFF
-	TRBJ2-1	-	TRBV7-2	TGTGCCAGCAGCTCTTGGCTGGAGGGCCCCTACAATGAGCAGTTCTTC	CASSSWLEGPYNEQFF
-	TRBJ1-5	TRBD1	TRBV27	TGTGCCAGCAGTCCCGGGACAGGGAGCGGCAATCAGCCCCAGCATTTT	CASSPGTGSGNQPQHF
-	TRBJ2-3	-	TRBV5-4	TGTGCCAGCAGCCGGGGTGACCTCGGGCAGTATTTT	CASSRGDLGQYF
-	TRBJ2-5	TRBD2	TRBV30	TGTGCCTTTTCTAGCGGGAGCCAAGAGACCCAGTACTTC	CAFSSGSQETQYF
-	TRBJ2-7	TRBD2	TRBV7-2	TGTGCCAGCAGCACTCTTAGACTAGCGGACGAGCAGTACTTC	CASSTLRLADEQYF
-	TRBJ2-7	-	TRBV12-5	TGTGCTAGTGGTTTGGTACTAGAGGAGCAGTACTTC	CASGLVLEEQYF
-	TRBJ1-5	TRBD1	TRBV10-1	TGCGCCAGGGGCCTGTTAGGGGACAGGGGACAGGGCAATCAGCCCCAGCATTTT	CARGLLGDRGQGNQPQHF
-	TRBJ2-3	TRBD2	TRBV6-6	TGTGCCAGCACCCACCCGGGGGGACGCACAGATACGCAGTATTTT	CASTHPGGRTDTQYF
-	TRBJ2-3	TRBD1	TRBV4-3	TGCGCCAGCAGCGCCGGGACAGGGGGCTGGGATACGCAGTATTTT	CASSAGTGGWDTQYF
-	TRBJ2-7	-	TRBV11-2	TGTGCCAGCAGCTTACCTCAGGGGAAGGCGAACGAGCAGTACTTC	CASSLPQGKANEQYF
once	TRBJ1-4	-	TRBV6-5	TGTGCCAGCAGTTACTCGCATCATTCAACTAATGAAAAACTGTTTTTT	CASSYSHHSTNEKLFF
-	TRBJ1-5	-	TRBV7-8	TGTGCCAGCAGTTTAGTGGCTAAACAGCCCCAGCATTTT	CASSLVAKQPQHF
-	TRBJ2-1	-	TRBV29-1	TGCAGCGTTGAAGCCCCGGACAGCTTCTACAATGAGCAGTTCTTC	CSVEAPDSFYNEQFF
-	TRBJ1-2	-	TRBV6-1	TGTGCCAGCAGGGGATTCACAGGGCGAAACTATGGCTACACCTTC	CASRGFTGRNYGYTF
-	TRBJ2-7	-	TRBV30	TGTGCCTGGAGTCTTGGGAGCTACGAGCAGTACTTC	CAWSLGSYEQYF
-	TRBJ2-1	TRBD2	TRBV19	TGTGCCAGTAGTATGGGTAGCGGGGAGTTTAAGTTCTTC	CASSMGSGEFKFF
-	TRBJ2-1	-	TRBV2	TGTGCCAGCAGTGATTCCCCGGACACCCTTCTGAACAATGAGCAGTTCTTC	CASSDSPDTLLNNEQFF
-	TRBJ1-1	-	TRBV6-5	TGTGCCAGCAGTTACCCCGCGGGTGAAGCTTTCTTT	CASSYPAGEAFF
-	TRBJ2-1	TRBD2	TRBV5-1	TGCGCCAGCAAGATTTGGAGCGGGACCTACAATGAGCAGTTCTTC	CASKIWSGTYNEQFF
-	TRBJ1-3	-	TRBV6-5	TGTGCCAGCAGTTCCCACGCGTACTCTGGAAACACCATATATTTT	CASSSHAYSGNTIYF
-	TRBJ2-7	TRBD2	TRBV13	TGTGCCAGCAGCCGCGGGAGGGTTCTACTCAAGCAGTACTTC	CASSRGRVLLKQYF
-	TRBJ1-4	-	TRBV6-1	TGTGCCAGCAGTGAATTGAGAGGGTACAATGAAAAACTGTTTTTT	CASSELRGYNEKLFF
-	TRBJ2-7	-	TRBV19	TGTGCCAGTCTTGACTCCTTAACCCACGAGCAGTACTTC	CASLDSLTHEQYF
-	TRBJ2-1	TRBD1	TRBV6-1	TGTGCCAGCGGGGGAGGGACAGGGGAATACAATGAGCAGTTCTTC	CASGGGTGEYNEQFF
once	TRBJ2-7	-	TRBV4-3	TGCGCCAGCAGCCAGGACCTGGGGCCGGAGGGCCGATACGAGCAGTACTTC	CASSQDLGPEGRYEQYF
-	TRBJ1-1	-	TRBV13	TGTGCCAGCAGCTTAGGTGCCTGGGGCAACACTGAAGCTTTCTTT	CASSLGAWGNTEAFF
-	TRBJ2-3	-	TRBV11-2	TGTGCCAGCAGCTTATTAGGGGGGGCGGATACGCAGTATTTT	CASSLLGGADTQYF
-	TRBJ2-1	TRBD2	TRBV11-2	TGTGCCAGCAGCCTCCGCGGCGGGGGGGTCTACAATGAGCAGTTCTTC	CASSLRGGGVYNEQFF
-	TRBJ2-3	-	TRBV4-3	TGCGCCAGCAGCCAAGACGTCCGGGACTTTAGGAGCACAGATACGCAGTATTTT	CASSQDVRDFRSTDTQYF
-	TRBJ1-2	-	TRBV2	TGTGCCAGCAGTGAAGGCGGGGAGGGGACTAACTATGGCTACACCTTC	CASSEGGEGTNYGYTF
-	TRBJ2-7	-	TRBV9	TGTGCCAGCAGCGAGGGGGGGGAAACCTACGAGCAGTACTTC	CASSEGGETYEQYF
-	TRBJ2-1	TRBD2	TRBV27	TGTGCCAGCAGTTTATCCCCTTCTAGCGGGAGGTTCACTGAGCAGTTCTTC	CASSLSPSSGRFTEQFF
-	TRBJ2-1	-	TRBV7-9	TGTGCCAGCAGCCCAGCCGGGACAAGCTCCTACAATGAGCAGTTCTTC	CASSPAGTSSYNEQFF
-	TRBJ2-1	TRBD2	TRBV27	TGTGCCAGCAGTTTGGGCGGGGGTTCCTACAATGAGCAGTTCTTC	CASSLGGGSYNEQFF
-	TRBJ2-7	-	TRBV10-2	TGCGCCAGCAGTGAGCCAGGCTACGAGCAGTACTTC	CASSEPGYEQYF
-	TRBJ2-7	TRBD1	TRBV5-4	TGTGCCAGCAGCTTGGGGACAGGGGACTCCTACGAGCAGTACTTC	CASSLGTGDSYEQYF
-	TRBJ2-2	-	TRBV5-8	TGTGCCAGCAGCCTCGACGGGGGGAACACCGGGGAGCTGTTTTTT	CASSLDGGNTGELFF
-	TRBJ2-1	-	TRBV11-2	TGTGCCAGCAGCTGGGACCTTGTGGGGCAGTTCTTC	CASSWDLVGQFF
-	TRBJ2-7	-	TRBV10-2	TGCGCCAGCAGTGATTTATCACGGGAGCAGTACTTC	CASSDLSREQYF
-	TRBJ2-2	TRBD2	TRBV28	TGTGCCAGCAGTCTCCCGGGGAGCGGGGGGGCGGTCGGGGAGCTGTTTTTT	CASSLPGSGGAVGELFF